This T cell receptor beta chain was profiled in a study of identifying expanded T cells in peripheral blood. With respect to this clone: What it binds is not known.

Study-wide points: Technical replicates showed approximately 1.2 changed clones; about two weeks around 15; four weeks 19. Variance in clone template counts between roughly two-week samples significantly increased with total template count across all healthy donors.

Collection occurred without any documented infections or immune events in donors. CDR3 length: 17 residues. Germline values: CDR1 MNHNS, CDR2 SASEGT. Trimming removed 1 base from V and 0 bases from J, with 16 bases in between. TCRdb's table, derived via immunoSEQ multiplex PCR, lists solely in-frame clones and lacks some. The table has 100,000 to 150,000 clones, approximately 86% seen once. The chain joins TRBV6-1 to TRBJ2-7, with a weak D call TRBD1 (5 bases). The sample taken for sequencing was blood. The receptor was isolated from a person aged 18 to 75 in good health. The CDR3 spells CASSEVLTGPNSYEQYF. In DNA form, the CDR3 reads TGTGCCAGCAGTGAAGTTCTTACAGGACCCAACTCCTACGAGCAGTACTTC.